This T cell receptor (beta chain) was sequenced during a study of CD8 T cells in ankylosing spondylitis. Study observations and caveats: Relatively scarce in peripheral blood, disease-linked clones were CD8+. Several highly homologous variants made up a TCR beta motif, and this motif appeared characteristic of ankylosing spondylitis blood.

One entry per CDR3 protein, called by TCRdb with MiXCR from the 5' RACE reads. This sample has about 220,000 distinct CDR3 sequences; roughly 24% occur once, and the top ten carry more than 6.5%. The CDR3 consists of 12 residues. CDR1 and CDR2 from the germline V gene are SQVTM and ANQGSEA. The V and J ends lost 3 bases and 12 bases respectively, with 15 bases between them. This clonotype was picked up many times. Its target is not known. What was sequenced was blood, either unsorted or a sorted T cell fraction (not recorded which). The V and J genes are TRBV29-1 and TRBJ2-1, with D perhaps TRBD1 or TRBD2 (5 bases each). This TCR was recovered from a male donor with ankylosing spondylitis or in good health (not recorded which). CDR3 nucleotide sequence: TGCAGCGTTGAGCCGGGACCCGGGGCGCAGTTCTTC. It is translated as CSVEPGPGAQFF.